This is a list of T cell receptor beta chains from one sample in a study of Graves' ophthalmopathy and Graves' hyperthyroidism. TCRdb ran MiXCR on the multiplex PCR reads and lists one entry per CDR3 protein. The data contain about 420,000 distinct CDR3 sequences, approximately 21% of them singletons. The sample comprised peripheral blood. These receptors were collected from a woman younger than 30 with stable Graves' hyperthyroidism. Each CDR3 is given with its conserved first and last residue. A D gene is named only where the DNA matches it firmly.

D gene,J gene,V gene,CDR3 protein
TRBD2,TRBJ2-7,TRBV6-5,CASSYISGGREQYF
NA,TRBJ2-7,TRBV6-5,CASSYSRAGTVSYEQYF
TRBD1,TRBJ2-5,TRBV5-1,CASSFDRAETQYF
NA,TRBJ2-7,TRBV6-5,CASSYSAALGSYEQYF
NA,TRBJ2-5,TRBV15,CATSRDRAGRWETQYF
TRBD2,TRBJ2-7,TRBV6-1,CASRRLAESYEQYF
NA,TRBJ1-5,TRBV7-2,CASSLSPLYKQLNQPQHF
NA,TRBJ2-7,TRBV10-3,CAISGQHSSYEQYF
NA,TRBJ2-5,TRBV19,CASSIAQIVGETQYF
NA,TRBJ1-6,TRBV12-3/TRBV12-4,CASSLSNSPLHF
NA,TRBJ2-7,TRBV12-3/TRBV12-4,CASSPGTNYEQYF
NA,TRBJ2-1,TRBV25-1,CASSVNRVEENNEQFF
TRBD2,TRBJ2-2,TRBV25-1,CASSDRGGNPLSTGELFF
TRBD2,TRBJ2-5,TRBV6-1,CASSLERGGSETQYF
NA,TRBJ1-5,TRBV4-1,CASSQEVRTDNQPQHF
NA,TRBJ2-7,TRBV6-1,CASSPHPSEGRSYEQYF
NA,TRBJ2-2,TRBV28,CASSLLVYSTGELFF
NA,TRBJ1-2,TRBV28,CASRPGHTNGYTF
TRBD1,TRBJ1-2,TRBV6-1,CASSPIRGSNGYTF
TRBD1,TRBJ1-1,TRBV5-1,CASSRTGGTMNTEAFF
TRBD1,TRBJ1-5,TRBV6-1,CASSKTGVGNQPQHF
NA,TRBJ1-5,TRBV19,CASSPRERNQPQHF
NA,TRBJ2-7,TRBV30,CAWSANGEQYF
NA,TRBJ1-6,TRBV18,CASSPVAEGSYNSPLHF
NA,TRBJ1-1,TRBV12-3/TRBV12-4,CASSPDLDTEAFF
TRBD1,TRBJ2-7,TRBV24-1,CATSEGDRPYEQYF
NA,TRBJ1-3,TRBV6-1,CASSVSSGNTIYF
TRBD2,TRBJ2-5,TRBV6-1,CASSEVGGGKETQYF
NA,TRBJ2-7,TRBV20-1,CSARGWEAGYEQYF
NA,TRBJ1-2,TRBV28,CASTVAGANYGYTF
NA,TRBJ2-5,TRBV15,CATSTLGGADGTQYF
NA,TRBJ2-7,TRBV30,CAWSMRAIYEQYF
NA,TRBJ2-4,TRBV19,CASSGKTTAIAKNIQYF
TRBD1,TRBJ2-5,TRBV6-2/TRBV6-3,CASTRDRAQETQYF
NA,TRBJ1-6,TRBV5-6,CASSLYWTANSPLHF
NA,TRBJ2-6,TRBV7-8,CASSPRRAGANVLTF
NA,TRBJ2-7,TRBV18,CASSPPGGCRDEQYF
TRBD2,TRBJ2-7,TRBV2,CASRLAGIPYF
TRBD1,TRBJ1-1,TRBV15,CATSPQGGTGTSNTEAFF
TRBD1,TRBJ2-7,TRBV20-1,CSGSDRDSVREQYF
TRBD2,TRBJ2-2,TRBV20-1,CSARDLGREGFTGELFF
NA,TRBJ2-2,TRBV6-1,CASTPGTGELFF